Below, 9 T cell receptor beta chains from the same sample are listed, as sequenced in a study of cytomegalovirus exposure and HLA in healthy donors. The PCR was carried out with 60 Vbeta primers and 13 Jbeta primers. Assay used: immunoSEQ multiplex PCR; TCRdb lists only in-frame clones, some missing. The sample consists of more than 150,000 clones, about 90% of them appearing once. Sequenced sample: PBMCs. All receptors derive from a girl under three years old in good health and CMV-seronegative.

The rearrangement links TRBV7-8 to TRBJ2-1, with no clear D. The V end was cut by 2 bases, the J end by 8 bases, with 16 bases between. CDR3 length equals 15 residues. Germline V gene sequence: CDR1 SGHVS, CDR2 FQNEAQ. CDR3 in amino acids: CASSLSALGSYEQFF. In DNA, the CDR3 is TGTGCCAGCAGCTTATCCGCTTTGGGCTCGTATGAGCAGTTCTTC.

The chain recombines TRBV7-2 with TRBJ2-7, with 8 bases fitting TRBD2. The germline V gene encodes CDR1 SGHTA and CDR2 FQGNSA. This CDR3 is 17 amino acids long. V shed 3 bases and J 0 bases; nucleotides not matched to a gene: 10. The CDR3 DNA follows: TGTGCCAGCAGCTTTGTGGGCGGGAGGAGGCTCTCCTACGAGCAGTACTTC. Translated: CASSFVGGRRLSYEQYF.

This clone was counted between two and nine times. The V call is TRBV5-1, the J call TRBJ2-1; 10 nucleotides align to TRBD2. Germline CDR1 SGHRS, CDR2 YFSETQ. The CDR3 is 18 residues long. V lost 3 bases, J lost 0 bases, and 9 bases stayed unmatched. The CDR3 loop reads CASSWGLASSFSYNEQFF. The DNA for the CDR3 is TGCGCCAGCAGCTGGGGACTAGCGAGTTCCTTCTCCTACAATGAGCAGTTCTTC. Supplemented by reference TRBV5-1 and TRBJ2-1, the full variable domain reads KAGVTQTPRYLIKTRGQQVTLSCSPISGHRSVSWYQQTPGQGLQFLFEYFSETQRNKGNFPGRFSGRQFSNSRSEMNVSTLELGDSALYLCASSWGLASSFSYNEQFFGPGTRLTVL.

This clone was observed a few times. This chain links TRBV7-8 with TRBJ2-5; 9 bases are a match to TRBD2. CDR3 length: 16 amino acids. Germline assignment: CDR1 SGHVS and CDR2 FQNEAQ. The V and J ends lost 2 bases and 4 bases, in that order; junction bases with no gene match: 8. CDR3 loop: CASSLNPSGTRETQYF. In nucleotides, the CDR3 is TGTGCCAGCAGCTTAAACCCTAGCGGGACGAGAGAGACCCAGTACTTC.

The CDR3 DNA is TGTGCCAGCAGTTTAATCCCGGGTGACGAGCAGTACTTC. Its translation: CASSLIPGDEQYF. This chain joins TRBV27 and TRBJ2-7; no definite D call. Germline CDR1 is MNHEY and CDR2 is SMNVEV (reference sequence). The germline V and J ends were trimmed by 2 bases and 5 bases, with 10 bases remaining between them. The CDR3 is 13 residues long.

This clone has a handful of counts. The chain employs TRBV5-4 and TRBJ2-1; TRBD2 matches at 13 bases. Germline V gene sequence: CDR1 SGHNT, CDR2 YYREEE (reference sequence). The CDR3 is 15 residues long. V trimming: 4 bases; J trimming: 8 bases; junction bases outside the gene matches: 6. CDR3 bases: TGTGCCAGCAGCGGGATCGGGACTAGCGGGGATGAGCAGTTCTTC. Translated: CASSGIGTSGDEQFF.

The V call is TRBV27, the J call TRBJ2-1, with D possibly TRBD1 on 7 matching bases. The V and J ends lost 2 bases and 3 bases respectively, with 11 bases between them. Germline V gene lookup returns CDR1 MNHEY and CDR2 SMNVEV (reference sequence). The CDR3 spans 15 residues. The CDR3, as DNA: TGTGCCAGCAGTTTACGGCAGGGGGGCTACAATGAGCAGTTCTTC. The encoded protein is CASSLRQGGYNEQFF.

The chain joins TRBV2 to TRBJ1-4, with D hard to call. Germline CDR1 reads SNHLY; CDR2 reads FYNNEI. With 7 bases removed from V and 4 bases from J, the gap between germline ends came to 10 bases. The CDR3 is 13 residues long. The CDR3 bases are TGTGCCAGCAATGGGCAGATTAATGAAAAACTGTTTTTT. The encoded protein is CASNGQINEKLFF.

DNA for the CDR3: TGTGCCAGCAGTTTTCGGGGGGCGGGGAACTACGAGCAGTACTTC. Encoded protein: CASSFRGAGNYEQYF. This chain links TRBV27 with TRBJ2-7; weak D call: TRBD2 (7 bases). V was pared by 3 bases and J by 3 bases, with 15 bases between. Per the germline V gene, CDR1 is MNHEY and CDR2 is SMNVEV (reference sequence). The CDR3 extends over 15 amino acids.